Here is one T cell receptor beta chain with its context. This clonotype was recorded many times. Its antigen has not been determined. No much larger clone exists at a distance of one base, and base qualities are not known. This specimen comes from a study of T-cell reconstitution after alpha-beta-depleted transplantation in children (dated by TCRdb to about 2016). Describing the broader study: Using TCR repertoire profiling, the study followed T-cell immune reconstitution in a quantitative way in children after TCRalphabeta/CD19-depleted allogeneic hematopoietic cell transplantation.

The treatment or condition label, as the study defines it: allogeneic hematopoietic cell transplantation with graft depleted of TCRalphabeta T cells and CD19 B cells. TCRalphabeta/CD19-depleted allogeneic hematopoietic cell grafts were given to the transplant recipients, all of whom were children. At the junction V is shortened by 1 base and J by 0 bases, with 7 bases in between. There are 14 amino acids in the CDR3, from cysteine to phenylalanine inclusive. The only DNA kept is the CDR3, 42 bases in frame from the first base. Sequences DFQATT (CDR1) and SNEGSKA (CDR2) are obtained from the germline V gene (reference sequence). Points the paper makes about the study in general: The high TCRbeta diversity at day 60 in some patients was ascribed to recipient T cells and intrathymic progenitors that had survived conditioning. About two months after transplant, the apparently early recovery of alphabetaT-cell counts reportedly depended on just several hundred clones that had expanded rapidly and came from non-depleted graft cells. Over subsequent months, a decline in hyperexpanded clone frequencies was noted, and after one year, T-cell counts and TCRbeta diversity were mostly ascribed to newly produced T cells.

The library was prepared using PCR. Reads for this sample came from an Illumina HiSeq 2500. TCR libraries were prepared with molecular barcoding, using unique molecular identifiers to normalize TCRbeta repertoire quantification. TCRdb redid the processing of the public reads, applying fastp at Q25 and MiXCR, and retained in-frame beta chains. Every distinct CDR3 protein forms one entry, paired with its most common genes and DNA. The sample profile shows some 200,000 distinct CDR3 sequences; around 5.9% of them were found once. The ten biggest clones cover about 5% of the sample. This specimen consisted of PBMCs, obtained before TCRalphabeta/CD19-depleted stem cell transplant. The origin of this receptor is a girl under three years old with combined immunodeficiency, due to receive a stem cell transplant. Recombination linked TRBV20-1 to TRBJ2-1, with the D gene call left open. The sequence in DNA is TGCAGTGCTAGAGCAGATAGCTCCTACAATGAGCAGTTCTTC. This gives the protein CSARADSSYNEQFF.